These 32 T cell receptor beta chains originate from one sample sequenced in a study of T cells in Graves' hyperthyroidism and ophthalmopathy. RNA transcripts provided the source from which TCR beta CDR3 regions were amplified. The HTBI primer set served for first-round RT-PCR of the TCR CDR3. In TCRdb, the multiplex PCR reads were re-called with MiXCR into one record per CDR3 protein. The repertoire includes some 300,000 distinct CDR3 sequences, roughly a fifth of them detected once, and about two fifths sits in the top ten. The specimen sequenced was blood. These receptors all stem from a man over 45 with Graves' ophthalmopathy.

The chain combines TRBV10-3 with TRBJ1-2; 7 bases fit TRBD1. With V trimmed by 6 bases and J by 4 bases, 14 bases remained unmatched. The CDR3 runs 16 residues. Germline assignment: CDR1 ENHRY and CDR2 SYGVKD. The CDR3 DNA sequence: TGTGCCATCAGCGAGGGAACAGGGGTCGAGAGCTATGGCTACACCTTC. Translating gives CAISEGTGVESYGYTF.

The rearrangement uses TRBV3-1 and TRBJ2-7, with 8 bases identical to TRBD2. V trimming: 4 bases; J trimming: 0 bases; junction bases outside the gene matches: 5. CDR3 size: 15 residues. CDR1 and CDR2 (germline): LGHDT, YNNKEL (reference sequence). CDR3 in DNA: TGTGCCAGCAGCCGAGCACTAGCGGCCTCCTACGAGCAGTACTTC. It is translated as CASSRALAASYEQYF.

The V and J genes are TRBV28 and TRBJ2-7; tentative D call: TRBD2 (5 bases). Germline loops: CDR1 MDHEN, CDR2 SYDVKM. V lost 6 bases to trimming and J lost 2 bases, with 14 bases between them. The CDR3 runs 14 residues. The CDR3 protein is CASSLQDGAYEQYF. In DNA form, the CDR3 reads TGTGCCAGCAGCCTCCAGGACGGGGCCTACGAGCAGTACTTC.

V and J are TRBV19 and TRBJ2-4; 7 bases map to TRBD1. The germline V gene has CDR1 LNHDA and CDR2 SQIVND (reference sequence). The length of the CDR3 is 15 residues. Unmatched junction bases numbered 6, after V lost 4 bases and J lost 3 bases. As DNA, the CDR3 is TGTGCCAGTAGTACAGACAGGGTAGGCAAAAACATTCAGTACTTC. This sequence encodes CASSTDRVGKNIQYF.

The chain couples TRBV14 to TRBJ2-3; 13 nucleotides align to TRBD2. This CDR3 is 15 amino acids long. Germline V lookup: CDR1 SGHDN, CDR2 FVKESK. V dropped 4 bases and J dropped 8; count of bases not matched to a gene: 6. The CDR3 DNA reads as TGTGCCAGCAGCCGGACTAGCGGGAGAGGAGGTACGCAGTATTTT. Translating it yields CASSRTSGRGGTQYF.

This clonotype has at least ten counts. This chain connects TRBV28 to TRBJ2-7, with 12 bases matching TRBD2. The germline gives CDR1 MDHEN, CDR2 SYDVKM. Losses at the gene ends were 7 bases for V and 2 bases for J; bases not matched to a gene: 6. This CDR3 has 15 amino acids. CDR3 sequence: CASTLGLAGPYEQYF. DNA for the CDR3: TGTGCCAGCACCCTGGGACTAGCGGGCCCCTACGAGCAGTACTTC.

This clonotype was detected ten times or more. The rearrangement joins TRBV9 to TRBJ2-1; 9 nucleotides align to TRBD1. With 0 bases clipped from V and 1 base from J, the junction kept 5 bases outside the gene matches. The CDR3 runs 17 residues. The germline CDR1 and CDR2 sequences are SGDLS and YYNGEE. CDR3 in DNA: TGTGCCAGCAGCGTAGTCCCGACAGGGGGTTCCTACAATGAGCAGTTCTTC. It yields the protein CASSVVPTGGSYNEQFF.

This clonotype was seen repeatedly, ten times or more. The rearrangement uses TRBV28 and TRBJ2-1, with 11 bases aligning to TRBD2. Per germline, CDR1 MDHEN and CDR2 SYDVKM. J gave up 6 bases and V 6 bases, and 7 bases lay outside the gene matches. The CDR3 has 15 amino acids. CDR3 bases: TGTGCCAGCAGACCTACTAGCGGGAGAAGCAATGAGCAGTTCTTC. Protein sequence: CASRPTSGRSNEQFF.

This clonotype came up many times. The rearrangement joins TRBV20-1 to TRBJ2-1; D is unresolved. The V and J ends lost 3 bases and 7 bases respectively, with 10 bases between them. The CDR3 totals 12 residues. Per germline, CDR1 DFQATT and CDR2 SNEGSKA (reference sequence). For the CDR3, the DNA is TGCAGTGCTAGTCTCCGTCTAAATGAGCAGTTCTTC. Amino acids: CSASLRLNEQFF.

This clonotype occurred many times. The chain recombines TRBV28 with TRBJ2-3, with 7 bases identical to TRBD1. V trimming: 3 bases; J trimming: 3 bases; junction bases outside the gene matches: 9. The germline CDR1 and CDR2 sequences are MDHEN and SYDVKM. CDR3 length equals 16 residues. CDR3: CASSLGLGRGTDTQYF. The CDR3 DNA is TGTGCCAGCAGTTTGGGCTTAGGCAGGGGGACAGATACGCAGTATTTT. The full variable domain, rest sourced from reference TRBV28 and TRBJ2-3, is DVKVTQSSRYLVKRTGEKVFLECVQDMDHENMFWYRQDPGLGLRLIYFSYDVKMKEKGDIPEGYSVSREKKERFSLILESASTNQTSMYLCASSLGLGRGTDTQYFGPGTRLTVL.

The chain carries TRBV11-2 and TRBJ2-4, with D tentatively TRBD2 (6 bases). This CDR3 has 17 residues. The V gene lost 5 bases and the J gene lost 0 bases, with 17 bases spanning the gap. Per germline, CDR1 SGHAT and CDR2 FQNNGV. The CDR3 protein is CASSQTRDSLAKNIQYF. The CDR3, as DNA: TGTGCCAGCAGCCAAACTCGGGACTCCTTAGCCAAAAACATTCAGTACTTC.

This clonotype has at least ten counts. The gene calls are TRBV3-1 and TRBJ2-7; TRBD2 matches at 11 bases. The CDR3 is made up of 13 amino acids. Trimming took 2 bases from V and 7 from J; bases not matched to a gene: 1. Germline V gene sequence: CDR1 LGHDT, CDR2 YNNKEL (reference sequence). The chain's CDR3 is CASSQLAGGEQYF. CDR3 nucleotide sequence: TGTGCCAGCAGCCAACTAGCGGGAGGAGAGCAGTACTTC.

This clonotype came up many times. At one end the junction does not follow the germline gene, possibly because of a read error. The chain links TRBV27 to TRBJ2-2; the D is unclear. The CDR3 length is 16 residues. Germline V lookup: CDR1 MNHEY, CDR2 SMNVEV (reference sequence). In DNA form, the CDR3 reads TGCGCCAGCAGCTTTCTCACGTCGGCGAACACCGGGGAGCTGTTTTTT. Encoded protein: CASSFLTSANTGELFF.

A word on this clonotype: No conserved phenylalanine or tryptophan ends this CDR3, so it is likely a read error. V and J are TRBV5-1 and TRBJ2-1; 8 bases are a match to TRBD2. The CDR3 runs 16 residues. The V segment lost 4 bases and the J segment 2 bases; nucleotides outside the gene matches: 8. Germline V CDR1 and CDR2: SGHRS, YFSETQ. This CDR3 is CASSERLAGPYNEQFL. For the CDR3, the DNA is TGCGCCAGCAGCGAACGGCTAGCGGGCCCCTACAATGAGCAGTTCCTC.

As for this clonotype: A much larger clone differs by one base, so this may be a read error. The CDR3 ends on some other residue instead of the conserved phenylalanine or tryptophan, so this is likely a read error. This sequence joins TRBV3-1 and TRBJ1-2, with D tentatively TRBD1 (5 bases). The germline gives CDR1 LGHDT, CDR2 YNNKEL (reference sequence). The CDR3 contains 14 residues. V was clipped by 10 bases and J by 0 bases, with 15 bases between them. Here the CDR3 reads CATYGQVPNYGYTL. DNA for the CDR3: TGTGCCACCTATGGACAAGTACCTAACTATGGCTACACCCTC.

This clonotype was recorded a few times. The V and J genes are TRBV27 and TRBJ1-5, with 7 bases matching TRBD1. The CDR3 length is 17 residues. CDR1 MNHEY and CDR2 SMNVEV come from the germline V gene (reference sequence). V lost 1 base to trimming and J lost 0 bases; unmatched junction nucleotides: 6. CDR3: CASSLYRTGYSNQPQHF. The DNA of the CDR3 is TGTGCCAGCAGTTTATACCGGACAGGTTATAGCAATCAGCCCCAGCATTTT.

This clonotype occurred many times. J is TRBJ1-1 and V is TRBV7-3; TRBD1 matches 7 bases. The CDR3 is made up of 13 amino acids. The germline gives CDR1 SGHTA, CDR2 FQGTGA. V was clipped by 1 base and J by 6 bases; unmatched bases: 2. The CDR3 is CASSLNRGAEAFF. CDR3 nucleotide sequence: TGTGCCAGCAGCTTAAACAGGGGAGCTGAAGCTTTCTTT.

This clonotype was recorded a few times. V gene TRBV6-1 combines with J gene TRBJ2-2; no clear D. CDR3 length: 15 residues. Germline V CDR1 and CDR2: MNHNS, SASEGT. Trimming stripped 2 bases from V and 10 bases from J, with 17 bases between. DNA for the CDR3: TGTGCCAGCAGTGAATCGGTGACGTCATCGACGGAGCTGTTTTTT. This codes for CASSESVTSSTELFF.

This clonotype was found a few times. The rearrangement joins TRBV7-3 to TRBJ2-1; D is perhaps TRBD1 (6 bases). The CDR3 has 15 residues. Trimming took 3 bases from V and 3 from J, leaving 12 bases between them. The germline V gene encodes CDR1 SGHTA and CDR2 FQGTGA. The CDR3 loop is CASSFGQGNYNEQFF. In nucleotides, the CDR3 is TGTGCCAGCAGCTTCGGCCAGGGGAACTACAATGAGCAGTTCTTC.

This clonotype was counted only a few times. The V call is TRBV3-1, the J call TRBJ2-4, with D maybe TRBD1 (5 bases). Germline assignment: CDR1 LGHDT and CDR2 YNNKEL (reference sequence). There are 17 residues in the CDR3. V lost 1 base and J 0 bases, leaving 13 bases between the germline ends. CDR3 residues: CASSQADIGVAKNIQYF. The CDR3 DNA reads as TGTGCCAGCAGCCAAGCCGACATAGGGGTAGCCAAAAACATTCAGTACTTC.

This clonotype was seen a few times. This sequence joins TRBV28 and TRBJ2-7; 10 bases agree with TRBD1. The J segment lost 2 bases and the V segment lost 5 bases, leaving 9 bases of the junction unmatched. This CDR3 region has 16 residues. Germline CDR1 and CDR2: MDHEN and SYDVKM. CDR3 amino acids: CASSPTDRGQAYEQYF. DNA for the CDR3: TGTGCCAGCAGTCCGACCGACAGGGGGCAAGCCTACGAGCAGTACTTC.

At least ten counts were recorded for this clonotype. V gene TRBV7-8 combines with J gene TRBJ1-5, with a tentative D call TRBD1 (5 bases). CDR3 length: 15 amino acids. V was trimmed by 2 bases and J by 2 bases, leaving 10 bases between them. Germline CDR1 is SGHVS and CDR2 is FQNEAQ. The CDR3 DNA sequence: TGTGCCAGCAGCTTACTGTCGGGGGGCAATCAGCCCCAGCATTTT. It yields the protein CASSLLSGGNQPQHF.

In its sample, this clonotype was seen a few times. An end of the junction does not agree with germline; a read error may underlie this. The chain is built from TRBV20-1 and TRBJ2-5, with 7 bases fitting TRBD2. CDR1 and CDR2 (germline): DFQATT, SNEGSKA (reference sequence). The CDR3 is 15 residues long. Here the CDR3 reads CSVRSPSGEVETQYF. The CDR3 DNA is TGCAGTGTTAGATCTCCTAGCGGAGAGGTGGAGACCCAGTACTTC.

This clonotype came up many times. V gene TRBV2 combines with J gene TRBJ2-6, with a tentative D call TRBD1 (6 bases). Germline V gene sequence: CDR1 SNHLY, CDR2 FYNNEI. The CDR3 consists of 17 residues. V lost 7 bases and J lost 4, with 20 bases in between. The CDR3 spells CASKYREFREGANVLTF. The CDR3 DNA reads TGTGCCAGCAAGTACAGGGAGTTTAGAGAAGGGGCCAACGTCCTGACTTTC.

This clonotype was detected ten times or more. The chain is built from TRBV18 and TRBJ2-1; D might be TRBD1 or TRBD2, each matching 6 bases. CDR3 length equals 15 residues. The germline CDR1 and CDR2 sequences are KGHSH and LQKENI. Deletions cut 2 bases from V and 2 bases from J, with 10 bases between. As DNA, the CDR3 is TGTGCCAGCTCACCAGGGGGCGGGACCTACAATGAGCAGTTCTTC. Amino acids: CASSPGGGTYNEQFF.

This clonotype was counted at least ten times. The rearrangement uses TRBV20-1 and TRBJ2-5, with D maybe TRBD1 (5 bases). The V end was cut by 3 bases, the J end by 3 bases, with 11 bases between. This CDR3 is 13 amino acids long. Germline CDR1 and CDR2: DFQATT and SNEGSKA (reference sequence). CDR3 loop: CSASFGAKETQYF. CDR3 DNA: TGCAGTGCTAGTTTTGGGGCAAAAGAGACCCAGTACTTC.

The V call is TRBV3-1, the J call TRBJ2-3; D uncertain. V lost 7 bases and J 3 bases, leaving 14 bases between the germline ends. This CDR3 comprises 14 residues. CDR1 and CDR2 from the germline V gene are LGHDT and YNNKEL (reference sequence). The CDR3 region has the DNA TGTGCCAGCACCTCGCGAGGTCGTACAGATACGCAGTATTTT. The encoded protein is CASTSRGRTDTQYF.

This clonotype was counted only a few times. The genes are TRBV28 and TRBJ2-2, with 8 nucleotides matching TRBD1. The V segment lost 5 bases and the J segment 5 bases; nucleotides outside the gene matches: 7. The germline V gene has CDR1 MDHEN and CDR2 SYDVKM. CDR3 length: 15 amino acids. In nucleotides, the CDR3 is TGTGCCAGCAGTCTCGGACAGGGTAGGACCGGGGAGCTGTTTTTT. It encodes CASSLGQGRTGELFF. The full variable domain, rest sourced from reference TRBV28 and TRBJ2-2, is DVKVTQSSRYLVKRTGEKVFLECVQDMDHENMFWYRQDPGLGLRLIYFSYDVKMKEKGDIPEGYSVSREKKERFSLILESASTNQTSMYLCASSLGQGRTGELFFGEGSRLTVL.

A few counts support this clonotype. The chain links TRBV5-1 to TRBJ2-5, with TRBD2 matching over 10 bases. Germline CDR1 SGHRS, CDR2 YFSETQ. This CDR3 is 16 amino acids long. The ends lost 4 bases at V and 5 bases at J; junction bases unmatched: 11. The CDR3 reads CASSLGLASSGETQYF. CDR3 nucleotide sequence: TGCGCCAGCAGCCTGGGACTAGCGTCCTCCGGGGAGACCCAGTACTTC.

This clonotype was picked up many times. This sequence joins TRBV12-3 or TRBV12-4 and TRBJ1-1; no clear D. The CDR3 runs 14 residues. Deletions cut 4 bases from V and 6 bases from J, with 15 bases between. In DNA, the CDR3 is TGTGCCAGCAGTTCTGCGGATGGCGTCCCTGAAGCTTTCTTT. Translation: CASSSADGVPEAFF.

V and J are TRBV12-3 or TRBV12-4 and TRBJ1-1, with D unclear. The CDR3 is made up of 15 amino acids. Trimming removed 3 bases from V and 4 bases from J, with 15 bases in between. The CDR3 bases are TGTGCCAGCAGTTTGAGGACCATCATCCCCACTGAAGCTTTCTTT. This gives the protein CASSLRTIIPTEAFF.

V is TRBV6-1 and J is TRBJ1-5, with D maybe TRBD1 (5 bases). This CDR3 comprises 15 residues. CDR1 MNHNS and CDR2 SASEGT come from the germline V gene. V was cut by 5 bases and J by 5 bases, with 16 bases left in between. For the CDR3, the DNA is TGTGCCAGCAGTAGGACCAGGGACGAATATCAGCCCCAGCATTTT. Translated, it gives CASSRTRDEYQPQHF.